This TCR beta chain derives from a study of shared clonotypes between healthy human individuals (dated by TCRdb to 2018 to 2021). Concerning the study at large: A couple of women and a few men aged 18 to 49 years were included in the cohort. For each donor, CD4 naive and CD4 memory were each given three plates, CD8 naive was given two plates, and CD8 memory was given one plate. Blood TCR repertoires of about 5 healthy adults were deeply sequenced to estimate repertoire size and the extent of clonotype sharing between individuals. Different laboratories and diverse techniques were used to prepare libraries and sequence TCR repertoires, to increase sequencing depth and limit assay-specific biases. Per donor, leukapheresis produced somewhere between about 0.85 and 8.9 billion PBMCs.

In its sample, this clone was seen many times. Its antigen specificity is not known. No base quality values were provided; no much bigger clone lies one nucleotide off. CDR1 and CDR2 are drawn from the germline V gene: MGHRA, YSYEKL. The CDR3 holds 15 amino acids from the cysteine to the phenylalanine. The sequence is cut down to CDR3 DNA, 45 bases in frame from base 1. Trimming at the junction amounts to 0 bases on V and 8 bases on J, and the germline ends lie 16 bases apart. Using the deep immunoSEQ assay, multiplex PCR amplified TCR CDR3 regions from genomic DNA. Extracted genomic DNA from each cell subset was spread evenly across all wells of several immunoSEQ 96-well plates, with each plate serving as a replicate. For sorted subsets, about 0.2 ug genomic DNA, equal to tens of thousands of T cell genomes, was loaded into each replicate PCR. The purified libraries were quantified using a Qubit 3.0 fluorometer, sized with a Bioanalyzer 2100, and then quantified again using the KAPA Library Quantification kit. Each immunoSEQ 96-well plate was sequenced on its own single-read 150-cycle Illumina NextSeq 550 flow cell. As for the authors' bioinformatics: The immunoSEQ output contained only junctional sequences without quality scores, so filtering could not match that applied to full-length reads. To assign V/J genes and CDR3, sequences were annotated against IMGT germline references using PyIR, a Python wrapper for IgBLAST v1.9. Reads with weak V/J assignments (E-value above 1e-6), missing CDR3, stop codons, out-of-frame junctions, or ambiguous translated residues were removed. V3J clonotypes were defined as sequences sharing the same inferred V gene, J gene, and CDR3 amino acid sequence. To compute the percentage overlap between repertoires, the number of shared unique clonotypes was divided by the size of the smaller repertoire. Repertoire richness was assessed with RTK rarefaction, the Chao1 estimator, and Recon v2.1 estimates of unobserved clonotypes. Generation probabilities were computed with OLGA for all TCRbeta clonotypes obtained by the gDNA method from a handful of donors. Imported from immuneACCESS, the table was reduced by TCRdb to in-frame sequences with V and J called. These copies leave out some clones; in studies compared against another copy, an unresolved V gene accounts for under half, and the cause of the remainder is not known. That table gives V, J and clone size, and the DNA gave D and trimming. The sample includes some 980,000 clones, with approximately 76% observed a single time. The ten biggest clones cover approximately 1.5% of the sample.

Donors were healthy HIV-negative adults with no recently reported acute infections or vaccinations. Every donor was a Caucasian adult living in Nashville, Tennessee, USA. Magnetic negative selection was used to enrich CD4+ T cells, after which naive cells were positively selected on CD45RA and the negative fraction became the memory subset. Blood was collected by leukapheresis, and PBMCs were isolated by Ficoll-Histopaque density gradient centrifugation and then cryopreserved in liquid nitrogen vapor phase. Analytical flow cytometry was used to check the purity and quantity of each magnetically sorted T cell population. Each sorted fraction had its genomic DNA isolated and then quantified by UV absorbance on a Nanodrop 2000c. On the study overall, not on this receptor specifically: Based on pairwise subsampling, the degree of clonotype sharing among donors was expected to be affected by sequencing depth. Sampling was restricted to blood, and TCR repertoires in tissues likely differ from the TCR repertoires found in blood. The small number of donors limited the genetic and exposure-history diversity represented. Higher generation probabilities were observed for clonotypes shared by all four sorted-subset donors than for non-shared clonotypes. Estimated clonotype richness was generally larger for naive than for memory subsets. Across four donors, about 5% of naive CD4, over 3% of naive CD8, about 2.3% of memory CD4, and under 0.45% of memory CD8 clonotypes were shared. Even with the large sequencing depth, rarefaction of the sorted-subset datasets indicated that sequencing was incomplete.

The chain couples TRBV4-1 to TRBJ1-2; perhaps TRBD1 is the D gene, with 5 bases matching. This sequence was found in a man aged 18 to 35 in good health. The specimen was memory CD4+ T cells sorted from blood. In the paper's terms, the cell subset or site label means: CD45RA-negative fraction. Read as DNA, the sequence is TGCGCCAGCAGCCAAGAGGACCGGGACGAAAGGGGCTACACCTTC. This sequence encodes CASSQEDRDERGYTF.